This TCR beta chain comes out of a study of beta chain features in type 1 diabetes. Study outcomes and limitations: For cells with high TCR expression, cDNA sequencing could yield over-representation. In the patient group, naive, central memory and Treg TCRB repertoires seemed more alike than in the healthy donor group.

Expressed TCRB transcripts were sequenced because the isolated RNA had all been reverse transcribed beforehand. The repertoire was sequenced with immunoSEQ multiplex PCR; TCRdb's copy has only in-frame clones and lacks some. The top ten hold around 0.02% of the sample, which has over 350,000 clones, around 16% seen once. This clone was picked up a small number of times. Its antigen remains unknown. Per the germline V gene, CDR1 is SGHNT and CDR2 is YYREEE (reference sequence). The CDR3 length is 16 residues. The V gene end was trimmed by 1 base and the J gene end by 6 bases; junction bases not matched to a gene: 3.

Sequencing input: naive CD4+ T cells from blood. V is TRBV5-4 and J is TRBJ2-1, with 14 bases fitting TRBD2. This receptor was obtained from a woman younger than 30 in good health. The chain's CDR3 is CASSLLGTSGSNEQFF. DNA for the CDR3: TGTGCCAGCAGCTTGTTAGGGACTAGCGGGAGCAATGAGCAGTTCTTC.